The 12 T cell receptor beta chains presented below share a single source sample, sequenced in a study of CXCR4 blockade with PD-1 therapy in pancreatic cancer. Only in-frame clones appear in the TCRdb table, and some are missing; sequencing was by immunoSEQ multiplex PCR. This repertoire shows about 2,700 clones, about half found once; its top ten account for over 5.5%. Specimen: tumor tissue. The origin of the receptors is a human donor with pancreatic ductal adenocarcinoma.

In its sample, this clone is large. The rearrangement joins TRBV11-3 to TRBJ1-6; tentatively, D is TRBD1 (6 bases). The V gene's germline CDR1 is SGHNT and CDR2 YENEEA. V lost 2 bases, J lost 10 bases, and 12 bases lay in between. The CDR3 has 14 residues. The CDR3 sequence: CASSLWGAESPLHF. The DNA of the CDR3 is TGTGCCAGCAGCTTATGGGGGGCGGAATCACCCCTCCACTTT.

The chain has TRBV4-1 and TRBJ2-2, with TRBD2 matching over 12 bases. The length of the CDR3 is 19 residues. V trimming: 5 bases; J trimming: 0 bases; junction bases outside the gene matches: 10. The germline V gene encodes CDR1 MGHRA and CDR2 YSYEKL. This CDR3 reads CASSSFRLAGVANTGELFF. The CDR3 region has the DNA TGCGCCAGCAGCAGTTTCAGACTAGCGGGGGTCGCGAACACCGGGGAGCTGTTTTTT.

The genes are TRBV18 and TRBJ2-1, with 7 bases lining up with TRBD2. Germline loops: CDR1 KGHSH, CDR2 LQKENI. After removal of 3 bases from V and 4 bases from J, the junction contained 6 bases not matched to a gene. The CDR3 is 15 residues long. The CDR3 here is CASSPSGGGYNEQFF. Here the CDR3 DNA reads TGTGCCAGCTCACCCTCCGGCGGGGGATACAATGAGCAGTTCTTC.

This clone turned up a few times. This sequence joins TRBV11-1 and TRBJ2-7, with D uncertain. The V and J ends lost 2 bases and 7 bases respectively, with 18 bases between them. The CDR3 length is 15 residues. The germline gives CDR1 SGHAT, CDR2 FQDESV (reference sequence). CDR3 sequence: CASSLNGGPKGEQYF. CDR3 in DNA: TGTGCCAGCAGCTTAAATGGCGGACCCAAAGGGGAGCAGTACTTC.

This clone has a handful of counts. The chain employs TRBV6-8 and TRBJ2-5; D is tentatively TRBD1 or TRBD2 (6 bases each). Germline lookup yields CDR1 MNHGY and CDR2 SAAAGT. The CDR3 consists of 13 residues. The V gene lost 2 bases and the J gene lost 5 bases, with 9 bases spanning the gap. DNA for the CDR3: TGTGCCAGCAGTTACGGAGGGGGGGAGACCCAGTACTTC. Its translation: CASSYGGGETQYF.

J is TRBJ1-5 and V is TRBV23-1; D might be TRBD1 (5 bases). TRBV23-1 carries the ORF label, with uncertain function. CDR3 size: 13 residues. V lost 6 bases and J 5 bases, leaving 11 bases between the germline ends. CDR3 region: CASSLEGDQPQHF. The DNA for the CDR3 is TGCGCCAGCAGCTTGGAAGGGGATCAGCCCCAGCATTTT.

The rearrangement uses TRBV29-1 and TRBJ1-5, with 8 bases aligning to TRBD1. The CDR3 is 14 amino acids. V gave up 6 bases and J gave up 0 bases; unmatched junction bases: 4. CDR1 SQVTM and CDR2 ANQGSEA come from the germline V gene. The CDR3 is CSVSDRDSNQPQHF. The CDR3 nucleotides are TGCAGCGTCTCGGACAGGGATAGCAATCAGCCCCAGCATTTT.

This clone was counted a few times. The chain couples TRBV5-1 to TRBJ1-2; possible D gene TRBD1, 6 bases. The CDR3 is 15 amino acids. Germline-derived CDR1 and CDR2 are SGHRS and YFSETQ. Trimming removed 4 bases from V and 3 bases from J, with 16 bases in between. The CDR3 nucleotides read TGCGCCAGCAGCGGCGGGGGGGCCGAGGACTATGGCTACACCTTC. It specifies CASSGGGAEDYGYTF.

This clone is termed medium-sized. The chain is built from TRBV9 and TRBJ2-3; 11 bases agree with TRBD2. There are 15 residues in the CDR3. Germline V gives CDR1 SGDLS, CDR2 YYNGEE. V gave up 3 bases and J gave up 6 bases; unmatched junction bases: 6. The CDR3, as DNA: TGTGCCAGCAGCGCGCTTAGCGGGGGGGCGGATACGCAGTATTTT. Translating gives CASSALSGGADTQYF.

V usage is TRBV6-7 and J usage is TRBJ2-7; D gene uncertain. TRBV6-7 is sorted into the ORF group, with uncertain function. V was shortened by 9 bases and J by 6 bases, with 21 bases between the two germline ends. The CDR3 sequence is 14 residues long. The CDR3 bases are TGTGCCAGTACCCCACGGCCCGATTGGGGCGAGCAGTACTTC. It specifies CASTPRPDWGEQYF.

This clone was observed a handful of times. The V gene is TRBV12-5, the J gene TRBJ1-1; D is unclear. Germline V lookup: CDR1 LGHNT, CDR2 FRNRAP. The CDR3 spans 12 residues. The CDR3 sequence is CASRRENTEAFF. Written as DNA, the CDR3 is TGTGCCAGCCGAAGAGAGAACACTGAAGCTTTCTTT.

This sequence joins TRBV9 and TRBJ2-1; D perhaps matches TRBD2 (6 bases). The CDR3 runs 15 residues. Germline-derived CDR1 and CDR2 are SGDLS and YYNGEE. V was clipped by 4 bases and J by 0 bases, with 11 bases between them. CDR3 in DNA: TGTGCCAGCAGCTCACGGGAGAGCTCCTACAATGAGCAGTTCTTC. Translation gives CASSSRESSYNEQFF.